These 26 T cell receptor beta chains share one sample of origin, sequenced in a study of control samples from healthy donors and cancer patients. Clones were sequenced by immunoSEQ multiplex PCR, and TCRdb holds only the in-frame ones, with some missing. The sample lists about 46,000 clones, more than 70% occurring once. The specimen was PBMCs. Receptor source: a man aged 50-60 years with head and neck cancer.

The gene calls are TRBV13 and TRBJ2-3; D might be TRBD2 (6 bases). This CDR3 has 17 amino acids. CDR1 is PRHDT and CDR2 is FYEKMQ in the germline V gene (reference sequence). Trimming removed 0 bases from V and 0 bases from J, with 13 bases in between. The CDR3 nucleotides are TGTGCCAGCAGCTTAGGCCTCGGTAGCGGTAGCACAGATACGCAGTATTTT. Protein product: CASSLGLGSGSTDTQYF.

The chain links TRBV7-9 to TRBJ2-3; possible D gene TRBD1, 5 bases. Germline V gene lookup returns CDR1 SEHNR and CDR2 FQNEAQ (reference sequence). The CDR3 spans 13 residues. The ends were cut back, 7 bases at V and 0 bases at J, with 8 bases in the middle. CDR3 amino acids: CASTWGSTDTQYF. In DNA, the CDR3 is TGTGCCAGCACGTGGGGCAGCACAGATACGCAGTATTTT. The full variable domain, rest sourced from reference TRBV7-9 and TRBJ2-3, is DTGVSQNPRHKITKRGQNVTFRCDPISEHNRLYWYRQTLGQGPEFLTYFQNEAQLEKSRLLSDRFSAERPKGSFSTLEIQRTEQGDSAMYLCASTWGSTDTQYFGPGTRLTVL.

This clone was picked up one time. V is TRBV2 and J is TRBJ2-3; 11 positions agree with TRBD1. The CDR3 has 15 amino acids. J was trimmed by 1 base and V by 8 bases; bases with no gene match: 5. Germline V lookup: CDR1 SNHLY, CDR2 FYNNEI. The CDR3 bases are TGTGCCAGCTGCTGGACAGGGGGCGGCACAGATACGCAGTATTTT. It yields the protein CASCWTGGGTDTQYF.

CDR3 loop: CSARGGEAFF. CDR3 in DNA: TGCAGTGCTAGGGGGGGTGAAGCTTTCTTT. This chain uses TRBV20-1 with TRBJ1-1, with D perhaps matching TRBD1 (5 bases). V lost 3 bases and J 7 bases, leaving 6 bases between the germline ends. The CDR3 extends over 10 amino acids. The germline CDR1 and CDR2 sequences are DFQATT and SNEGSKA (reference sequence).

The chain is built from TRBV12-5 and TRBJ2-7; 8 bases match TRBD1. The CDR3 runs 14 residues. V trimming: 6 bases; J trimming: 6 bases; junction bases outside the gene matches: 10. CDR1 is LGHNT, CDR2 FRNRAP, per germline. As DNA, the CDR3 is TGTGCTAGTGGACCAGACAGGGGAGGTAGCGAGCAGTACTTC. Amino acid sequence: CASGPDRGGSEQYF.

This chain joins TRBV29-1 and TRBJ2-5, with TRBD1 matching over 10 bases. The CDR3 runs to 18 residues. J was trimmed by 5 bases and V by 7 bases; bases with no gene match: 22. Germline V gene data show CDR1 as SQVTM and CDR2 as ANQGSEA. The CDR3 DNA is TGCAGCGCCGAAATTATTCGGGACAGGGGAACCACGGGGGAGACCCAGTACTTC. This codes for CSAEIIRDRGTTGETQYF.

The genes are TRBV7-2 and TRBJ2-3, with D tentatively TRBD1 (7 bases). CDR1 is SGHTA, CDR2 FQGNSA, per germline. The CDR3 contains 13 residues. V lost 5 bases and J 6 bases, leaving 12 bases between the germline ends. The CDR3 DNA reads TGTGCCAGCAGCCCACCAGGGGGGGATACGCAGTATTTT. Translation gives CASSPPGGDTQYF.

The CDR3 region is CASSLKDSARGPPDTQYF. CDR3 DNA sequence: TGTGCCAGCAGCTTAAAGGACTCGGCCAGGGGGCCCCCAGATACGCAGTATTTT. The chain uses TRBV7-3 and TRBJ2-3, with 8 positions matching TRBD1. CDR3 length: 18 residues. V shed 1 base, J shed 4 bases, and the junction held 13 bases outside the gene matches. CDR1 and CDR2 (germline): SGHTA, FQGTGA.

The rearrangement joins TRBV10-2 to TRBJ2-5; 8 nucleotides align to TRBD1. The length of the CDR3 is 15 residues. J lost 1 base, V lost 6 bases, and 7 bases had no gene match. Germline loops: CDR1 WSHSY, CDR2 SAAADI. The CDR3 region is CASSGTGDPQETQYF. In DNA, the CDR3 is TGCGCCAGCAGCGGGACAGGAGACCCCCAAGAGACCCAGTACTTC.

In this sample, this clone turned up once. V is TRBV14 and J is TRBJ1-1, with 7 bases lining up with TRBD1. The CDR3 extends over 14 amino acids. Germline CDR1 SGHDN, CDR2 FVKESK. With V trimmed by 4 bases and J by 4 bases, 6 bases remained unmatched. For the CDR3, the DNA is TGTGCCAGCAGCCGTGACAGGGTTACCACTGAAGCTTTCTTT. Protein product: CASSRDRVTTEAFF.

The gene calls are TRBV20-1 and TRBJ2-1; D is perhaps TRBD2 (5 bases). The CDR3 is 11 residues long. V shed 5 bases and J shed 8 bases, with 10 bases lying between them. Per germline, CDR1 DFQATT and CDR2 SNEGSKA (reference sequence). CDR3 region: CSAAKRDEQFF. The CDR3 DNA follows: TGCAGTGCTGCAAAGAGGGATGAGCAGTTCTTC.

The chain has TRBV28 and TRBJ2-5, with TRBD1 identical over 10 bases. Germline loops: CDR1 MDHEN, CDR2 SYDVKM. The length of the CDR3 is 14 residues. The V and J ends lost 5 bases and 6 bases, in that order; junction bases with no gene match: 6. CDR3 protein: CASSLDRGLKTQYF. CDR3 DNA: TGTGCCAGCAGTCTCGACAGGGGGCTGAAGACCCAGTACTTC.

This chain joins TRBV5-1 and TRBJ2-5, with D tentatively TRBD1 (7 bases). CDR1 is SGHRS, CDR2 YFSETQ, per germline. The CDR3 spans 15 residues. V was clipped by 0 bases and J by 5 bases, with 14 bases between them. This chain's CDR3 is CASSLGAAGGETQYF. In DNA form, the CDR3 reads TGCGCCAGCAGCTTGGGGGCCGCAGGGGGGGAGACCCAGTACTTC.

The chain employs TRBV6-5 and TRBJ1-1; unclear D gene. The CDR3 contains 13 residues. In germline, CDR1 is MNHEY, CDR2 SVGAGI. V shed 4 bases and J shed 1 base, with 7 bases lying between them. The CDR3 loop reads CASSSRENTEAFF. The CDR3 DNA is TGTGCCAGCAGTTCTCGAGAGAACACTGAAGCTTTCTTT.

This chain links TRBV5-5 with TRBJ2-7; tentative D call: TRBD1 (6 bases). CDR1 and CDR2 (germline): SGHKS, YYEKEE (reference sequence). The CDR3 loop spans 14 amino acids. Between the trimmed V and J ends, which lost 0 bases and 3 bases, there was a span of 10 bases. Written as DNA, the CDR3 is TGTGCCAGCAGCTTGGGACAGGAATACTACGAGCAGTACTTC. This sequence encodes CASSLGQEYYEQYF.

This clone was observed once. This rearrangement joins TRBV19 to TRBJ1-1, with 8 bases lining up with TRBD1. V gave up 5 bases and J gave up 1 base; unmatched junction bases: 9. Per the germline V gene, CDR1 is LNHDA and CDR2 is SQIVND (reference sequence). The CDR3 runs 16 residues. The CDR3 spells CASSEDRGPTNTEAFF. CDR3 nucleotide sequence: TGTGCCAGTAGTGAAGACAGGGGACCTACGAACACTGAAGCTTTCTTT. Supplemented by reference TRBV19 and TRBJ1-1, the full variable domain reads DGGITQSPKYLFRKEGQNVTLSCEQNLNHDAMYWYRQDPGQGLRLIYYSQIVNDFQKGDIAEGYSVSREKKESFPLTVTSAQKNPTAFYLCASSEDRGPTNTEAFFGQGTRLTVV.

The chain combines TRBV4-1 with TRBJ2-3, with D possibly TRBD1 on 6 matching bases. V gave up 1 base and J gave up 3 bases, with 11 bases separating them. Germline V lookup: CDR1 MGHRA, CDR2 YSYEKL. This CDR3 spans 15 amino acids. CDR3 loop: CASSQGGQGTDTQYF. CDR3 bases: TGCGCCAGCAGCCAAGGCGGGCAGGGGACAGATACGCAGTATTTT.

The V gene is TRBV9, the J gene TRBJ1-6; TRBD1 aligns across 7 bases. The CDR3 loop spans 15 amino acids. Per germline, CDR1 SGDLS and CDR2 YYNGEE. The V segment lost 3 bases and the J segment 6 bases; nucleotides outside the gene matches: 6. In nucleotides, the CDR3 is TGTGCCAGCAGCGGGCGGACAGGCGGTAATTCACCCCTCCACTTT. This sequence encodes CASSGRTGGNSPLHF.

The rearrangement uses TRBV12-3 or TRBV12-4 and TRBJ1-5; D is undetermined. The CDR3 has 13 residues. The V end lost 6 bases, the J end lost 8 bases, and 14 bases lay between the germline ends. The CDR3 nucleotides are TGTGCCAGCAGCCCCTCCCTTTTAGAGCCCCAGCATTTT. Protein: CASSPSLLEPQHF.

The V and J genes are TRBV7-3 and TRBJ2-7, with 9 bases matching TRBD1. V lost 5 bases to trimming and J lost 5 bases; unmatched junction nucleotides: 10. CDR1 SGHTA and CDR2 FQGTGA come from the germline V gene. This CDR3 has 15 amino acids. DNA of the CDR3: TGTGCCAGCAGCACAGGATACAGGGGGCGTCACGAGCAGTACTTC. It translates to CASSTGYRGRHEQYF.

This sequence joins TRBV7-9 and TRBJ2-1, with D possibly being TRBD2 (5 bases). Germline V gene lookup returns CDR1 SEHNR and CDR2 FQNEAQ (reference sequence). The V and J ends lost 7 bases and 2 bases respectively, with 15 bases between them. This CDR3 comprises 15 residues. The CDR3 region is CASIGRRLTYNEQFF. The CDR3 DNA follows: TGTGCCAGCATAGGTCGGAGGCTAACCTACAATGAGCAGTTCTTC.

The J gene is TRBJ1-1, the V gene TRBV3-1 (or the pseudogene TRBV3-2); D gene ambiguous. The germline V gene has CDR1 LGHDT and CDR2 YNNKEL (reference sequence). The CDR3 has 15 amino acids. V gave up 4 bases and J gave up 0 bases, with 12 bases separating them. The CDR3 bases are TGTGCCAGCAGCCCCGACGTCACAGTGAACACTGAAGCTTTCTTT. Its protein product is CASSPDVTVNTEAFF.

J is TRBJ2-7 and V is TRBV10-1; a possible D gene is TRBD1 (5 bases). Trimming took 0 bases from V and 5 from J, leaving 17 bases between them. Per germline, CDR1 WNHNN and CDR2 SYGVQD (reference sequence). The CDR3 totals 16 residues. The CDR3 reads CASSESGQAPRNEQYF. The CDR3 DNA follows: TGCGCCAGCAGTGAGTCGGGGCAGGCCCCGAGGAACGAGCAGTACTTC.

V usage is TRBV6-5 and J usage is TRBJ1-5; maybe TRBD1 (5 bases). Trimming removed 6 bases at V and 4 bases at J, with 16 bases between. The V gene's germline CDR1 is MNHEY and CDR2 SVGAGI. The CDR3 contains 15 residues. This CDR3 is CASSAWLGDNQPQHF. The CDR3 DNA follows: TGTGCCAGCAGCGCGTGGCTGGGGGATAATCAGCCCCAGCATTTT.

The rearrangement links TRBV11-3 to TRBJ2-7; D perhaps matches TRBD2 (6 bases). Germline V lookup: CDR1 SGHNT, CDR2 YENEEA. V was trimmed by 4 bases and J by 0 bases, leaving 16 bases between them. The CDR3 is made up of 16 amino acids. The CDR3 DNA reads TGTGCCAGCAGCTCACGGTTCGGACTAAACTCCTACGAGCAGTACTTC. This translates into CASSSRFGLNSYEQYF.

The chain has TRBV20-1 and TRBJ2-7; 7 positions match TRBD2. The CDR3 runs to 15 residues. Germline values: CDR1 DFQATT, CDR2 SNEGSKA (reference sequence). J gave up 2 bases and V 3 bases, and 10 bases lay outside the gene matches. The CDR3 coding sequence is TGCAGTGCTAGTAAGCCTAAGGCGGGGGCCTACGAGCAGTACTTC. Encoded protein: CSASKPKAGAYEQYF.